The TCR beta chain described here comes from a study of blood T cell repertoires in COVID-19. For the study at large: Acute-phase and convalescent COVID-19 samples originated in the United States, Italy and Spain. PBMCs, B-cell-depleted T cells, or T cells were the source of the cDNA or gDNA that made up the material.

Original processing methods: Reference gene primer amplification in the assay estimated nucleated cell counts. Here immunoSEQ multiplex PCR was the method, and the copy in TCRdb shows in-frame clones only, minus some. Clone size and V and J calls were adopted from that table, with D and trimming inferred from the DNA. The data contain roughly 250,000 clones, 87% of them singletons. The CDR3 runs to 15 residues. J lost 3 bases, V lost 8 bases, and 7 bases had no gene match. The V gene's germline CDR1 is MNHEY and CDR2 SVGAGI. This receptor was taken from a woman aged 50 to 60 with acute or convalescent COVID-19. The rearrangement uses TRBV6-5 and TRBJ1-4; 9 bases match TRBD1. The sequenced sample consisted of peripheral blood. The CDR3 DNA follows: TGTGCCAGCGGGGGACAGGGACACCCTAATGAAAAACTGTTTTTT. Its translation is CASGGQGHPNEKLFF.